A selection of T cell receptor beta chains follows, all from one sample in a study of sequential checkpoint blockade in melanoma. Sequencing used immunoSEQ multiplex PCR; TCRdb keeps in-frame clones, though not all of them. The table records 4,000 to 6,500 clones, more than 25% of them present only once. The input for sequencing was tumor tissue (inferred from file names), taken from a patient given nivolumab and ipilimumab in sequence. The receptors stem from a human donor with melanoma. Both conserved end residues are trimmed from each CDR3. A D gene is named only where the DNA matches it firmly. Expanded clones are given a class, and other clones once, few, many or no size at all.

V	J	D	size	CDR3
TRBV28	TRBJ2-7	NA	NA	ASSPVLLSYEQY
TRBV11-3	TRBJ2-2	TRBD1	many	ASSLDTGTGDTGELF
TRBV11-3	TRBJ2-2	TRBD1	NA	ASSHRDSQKYTGELF
TRBV10-3	TRBJ2-3	NA	many	AISESHRTTDTQY
TRBV7-4	TRBJ2-1	TRBD1	few	ASSPSTTGSYNEQF
TRBV11-3	TRBJ1-5	NA	many	ASSLEVGGAGNNQPQH
TRBV19	TRBJ1-5	NA	NA	ASSMGRGSQPQH
TRBV12-5	TRBJ1-2	NA	few	ASNIQGNPTGYT
TRBV4-1	TRBJ2-5	TRBD1	many	ASSQDWDRQETQY
TRBV19	TRBJ2-2	NA	NA	ASSISGTINTGELF
TRBV5-1	TRBJ1-1	NA	NA	ASSLEQSATEAF
TRBV15	TRBJ2-5	NA	NA	ATSRDHGEETQY
TRBV28	TRBJ2-4	NA	NA	ATSGDLGAKNIQY
TRBV6-8	TRBJ1-1	NA	many	ASSRLGSEAF
TRBV9	TRBJ2-5	NA	NA	ASSLGGQGNLKTQY
TRBV15	TRBJ1-4	NA	few	ATSRERIANEKLF
TRBV11-3	TRBJ2-3	TRBD2	many	ASSLVAGGTTDTQY
TRBV11-3	TRBJ1-2	TRBD1	many	ASSPVGTEDNYGYT
TRBV6-8	TRBJ2-1	NA	medium-sized	ASSYLPLPNEQF
TRBV12-5	TRBJ1-4	NA	few	ASSLAGTEKLF
TRBV6-8	TRBJ1-2	NA	NA	ASRSQGTYGYT
TRBV11-3	TRBJ2-7	TRBD2	many	ASSLGMPSGTSSYEQY
TRBV11-3	TRBJ2-1	NA	few	ASSDPRGRDEQF
TRBV28	TRBJ2-1	TRBD2	few	ASSILAGGGSEQF
TRBV5-1	TRBJ2-2	TRBD2	NA	ASRQTSGLGTGELF
TRBV5-1	TRBJ2-7	NA	once	ASTLASSSYEQY
TRBV11-3	TRBJ1-1	NA	many	ASSFAGEGTEAF
TRBV6-8	TRBJ2-3	TRBD2	NA	ASSFPSPPSGGHTDTQY
TRBV19	TRBJ1-2	NA	NA	ASSRTALGYESYT
TRBV6-8	TRBJ1-5	NA	few	AIRQEGSNQPQH
TRBV6-8	TRBJ1-2	NA	many	ASSSTQGSGYT
TRBV25-1	TRBJ2-6	NA	NA	ASIGSGANVLT
TRBV6-1	TRBJ2-1	NA	many	ASSEAVVGSNEQF
TRBV28	TRBJ2-7	TRBD2	once	ASSPALAGGREQY
TRBV5-1	TRBJ2-1	TRBD2	NA	ASSNGLAGGPNEQF